This T cell receptor beta chain derives from a study of metastatic and nonmetastatic thyroid tumors. Study details: Repertoires from malignant and benign thyroid patients were compared across blood and tumor or nodule tissue.

The study's findings and limits: Malignant tumors reportedly showed significantly higher TCR beta diversity than benign nodules in both blood and tumor.

In the original processing: The study built a papillary thyroid cancer distant-metastasis classifier from CDR3 differences across clinicopathological groups. TCRdb ran MiXCR on the PCR reads. The authors' filters were not applied to this entry. The profile shows around 46,000 clones, more than 20% of them singletons. Thyroid surgery had not been preceded by any treatment in any patient. V was shortened by 6 bases and J by 3 bases, with 12 bases between the two germline ends. The CDR3 contains 13 residues. This clone was observed at least ten times. Its antigen remains unknown. The receptor was isolated from a male donor with papillary thyroid cancer or a benign thyroid nodule (not recorded which). Some clones in this sample may be carry-over from other donors' samples. Specimen: blood. V and J are TRBV12-3 or TRBV12-4 and TRBJ2-7, with TRBD2 as a possible D gene (6 bases). The CDR3 sequence: CASSGGIIYEQYF. DNA of the CDR3: TGTGCCAGCAGCGGGGGTATCATCTACGAGCAGTACTTC.